The 10 T cell receptor beta chains below were found in one sample sequenced in a study of T-cell memory formation after mild COVID-19. TCRdb reprocessed the 5' RACE reads via MiXCR and lists one record per CDR3 protein. The table records under 450,000 distinct CDR3 sequences, 13% to 15% of them present only once. Material: PBMCs or a T cell subset sorted from them (not recorded which). The receptor set was obtained from a man younger than 35 who had mild COVID-19 (a few samples of this study predate the infection). Cell type and time point are not known.

This clonotype was detected ten times or more. J is TRBJ1-6 and V is TRBV7-2; no clear D. V lost 0 bases and J 10 bases, leaving 13 bases between the germline ends. CDR1 is SGHTA, CDR2 FQGNSA, per germline. This CDR3 contains 15 residues. The CDR3 DNA follows: TGTGCCAGCAGCTTAGCGCCAGGCAGCTACTCACCCCTCCACTTT. Translating gives CASSLAPGSYSPLHF.

The chain uses TRBV29-1 and TRBJ1-6, with TRBD1 identical over 11 bases. The CDR3 has 14 amino acids. The ends lost 5 bases at V and 8 bases at J; junction bases unmatched: 5. The V gene's germline CDR1 is SQVTM and CDR2 ANQGSEA. In nucleotides, the CDR3 is TGCAGCGTTCAATGGGGACAGGGGGATTCACCCCTCCACTTT. Translation gives CSVQWGQGDSPLHF.

This clonotype was counted a few times. The chain recombines TRBV5-1 with TRBJ2-1; D uncertain. The CDR3 consists of 16 residues. The V gene lost 3 bases and the J gene lost 3 bases, with 16 bases spanning the gap. The germline CDR1 and CDR2 sequences are SGHRS and YFSETQ. The CDR3 coding sequence is TGCGCCAGCAGCTCACTTCCGGCAGGAATCTACAATGAGCAGTTCTTC. Its translation is CASSSLPAGIYNEQFF.

The V and J genes are TRBV10-3 and TRBJ2-2, with TRBD2 as a possible D gene (5 bases). The CDR3 length is 13 residues. V dropped 7 bases and J dropped 7 bases, with 13 bases sitting between them. Looked up from germline, CDR1 is ENHRY and CDR2 is SYGVKD. CDR3 amino acids: CAITFGLDGELFF. The CDR3 DNA is TGTGCCATCACCTTTGGACTGGACGGGGAGCTGTTTTTT.

This clonotype was counted a few times. The rearrangement links TRBV12-3 or TRBV12-4 to TRBJ2-3; no firm D call. There are 14 residues in the CDR3. The V gene lost 2 bases and the J gene lost 4 bases, with 10 bases spanning the gap. The CDR3, as DNA: TGTGCCAGCAGTTTATTGCCTTCGGCAGATACGCAGTATTTT. Amino acid sequence: CASSLLPSADTQYF.

This clonotype has a handful of counts. This chain connects TRBV19 to TRBJ1-3; TRBD1 is a possible D gene (5 bases). Germline V gene lookup returns CDR1 LNHDA and CDR2 SQIVND (reference sequence). The CDR3 is made up of 15 amino acids. Trimming shortened V by 3 bases and J by 4 bases, and 13 bases separated the two germline ends. The CDR3, as DNA: TGTGCCAGTAGTATCTTCCAGGGCGGAGGAAACACCATATATTTT. Translation gives CASSIFQGGGNTIYF.

The rearrangement links TRBV27 to TRBJ1-1, with 7 bases aligning to TRBD1. Germline CDR1 is MNHEY and CDR2 is SMNVEV (reference sequence). With 6 bases clipped from V and 0 bases from J, the junction kept 4 bases outside the gene matches. The CDR3 is 14 amino acids. CDR3 in amino acids: CASRTTGLNTEAFF. DNA of the CDR3: TGTGCCAGCAGAACGACAGGGCTGAACACTGAAGCTTTCTTT.

The genes are TRBV12-3 or TRBV12-4 and TRBJ1-1, with a possible D match to TRBD1 (5 bases). This CDR3 is 15 amino acids long. Trimming cost V 7 bases and J 3 bases, with 18 bases left between them. The CDR3 nucleotides read TGTGCCAGCAAGAAAAAGGGGTTGGGGGACACTGAAGCTTTCTTT. This gives the protein CASKKKGLGDTEAFF.

The rearrangement links TRBV12-3 or TRBV12-4 to TRBJ2-1, with TRBD1 identical over 7 bases. The V gene end was trimmed by 7 bases and the J gene end by 5 bases; junction bases not matched to a gene: 11. The CDR3 extends over 15 amino acids. Here the CDR3 DNA reads TGTGCCAGCACCTCCTGGGGACAGACAAACAATGAGCAGTTCTTC. Protein product: CASTSWGQTNNEQFF.

The chain couples TRBV4-3 to TRBJ2-4; a weak D match, TRBD1 (6 bases). Looked up from germline, CDR1 is LGHNA and CDR2 is YSLEER. With 2 bases removed from V and 0 bases from J, the gap between germline ends came to 11 bases. The CDR3 has 16 amino acids. In nucleotides, the CDR3 is TGCGCCAGCAGCCAAAACAGGGTCCTAGCCAAAAACATTCAGTACTTC. Amino acids: CASSQNRVLAKNIQYF.